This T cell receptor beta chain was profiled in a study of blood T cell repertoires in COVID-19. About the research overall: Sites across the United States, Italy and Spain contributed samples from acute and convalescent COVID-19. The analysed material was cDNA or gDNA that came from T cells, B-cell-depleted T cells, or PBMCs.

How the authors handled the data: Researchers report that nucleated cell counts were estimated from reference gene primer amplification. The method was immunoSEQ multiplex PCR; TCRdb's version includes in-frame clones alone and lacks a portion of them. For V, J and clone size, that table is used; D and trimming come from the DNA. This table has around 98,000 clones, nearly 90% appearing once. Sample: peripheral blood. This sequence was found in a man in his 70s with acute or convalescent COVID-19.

The CDR3 region is CASSHSMEGAQTYEQYF. CDR3 DNA sequence: TGCGCCAGCAGCCACTCCATGGAGGGGGCTCAAACCTACGAGCAGTACTTC. The chain couples TRBV4-1 to TRBJ2-7; tentatively, D is TRBD1 (7 bases). V lost 3 bases, J lost 2 bases, and 20 bases lay in between. This CDR3 region has 17 residues. The germline V gene has CDR1 MGHRA and CDR2 YSYEKL.